The 20 T cell receptor beta chains given below trace back to one sample, sequenced in a study of blood T cells in healthy people across ages (dated by TCRdb to between 2015 and 2016). Library method: 5' RACE. Sequencing relied on an Illumina HiSeq 2500. A second PCR of about 6 to 12 cycles was run with a J-beta primer mix and a sample-barcoded 5' primer. TCRdb reanalyzed the raw reads on its own, using fastp at Q25 for trimming and MiXCR for clone calling, and kept in-frame beta chains. Duplicate CDR3 protein sequences are folded into a single record with the most common DNA and genes. This sample gives roughly 720,000 distinct CDR3 sequences in total; about 53% of them show up just once. About 42% of the sample is in the top ten clones. Sequencing was performed on blood. All receptors derive from a man older than 75 in good health.

The rearrangement uses TRBV3-1 and TRBJ2-7, with a weak D call TRBD1 (5 bases). Germline V gives CDR1 LGHDT, CDR2 YNNKEL (reference sequence). Trimming shortened V by 1 base and J by 4 bases, and 11 bases separated the two germline ends. The length of the CDR3 is 14 residues. The CDR3 DNA sequence: TGTGCCAGCAGCCAAGGTGGGGCAAGGTACGAGCAGTACTTC. Amino acids: CASSQGGARYEQYF.

The V call is TRBV24-1, the J call TRBJ2-3, with 9 bases lining up with TRBD1. V dropped 0 bases and J dropped 14; count of bases not matched to a gene: 20. Germline values: CDR1 KGHDR, CDR2 SFDVKD. The CDR3 sequence is 18 residues long. The CDR3: CATSDLGQGKVGYRYAYF. In DNA form, the CDR3 reads TGTGCCACCAGTGATTTGGGACAGGGGAAGGTCGGCTACAGATACGCGTATTTT.

This chain connects TRBV4-1 to TRBJ2-4, with D uncertain. The J call may be mistaken, given a closer DNA end match to TRBJ2-7. The CDR3 totals 15 residues. Germline V gene lookup returns CDR1 MGHRA and CDR2 YSYEKL. The CDR3 nucleotides are TGCGCCAGCAGCCAAGGTCCTCAGAATCTCTACGAGCAGTACTTC. Translation: CASSQGPQNLYEQYF.

V is TRBV29-1 and J is TRBJ1-1, with D perhaps TRBD1 (5 bases). The germline CDR1 and CDR2 sequences are SQVTM and ANQGSEA. V lost 7 bases and J 5 bases, leaving 11 bases between the germline ends. This CDR3 comprises 11 residues. CDR3 coding DNA: TGCAGCGCTGGGGGACTTACTGAAGCTTTCTTT. It encodes CSAGGLTEAFF.

This clonotype appeared a few times. The CDR3 DNA sequence: TGTGCCAGCAGCTTAGGACAGGGTGAGACCTACGAGCAGTACTTC. Translation gives CASSLGQGETYEQYF. The rearrangement joins TRBV7-2 to TRBJ2-7; TRBD1 matches at 7 bases. After removal of 1 base from V and 2 bases from J, the junction contained 5 bases not matched to a gene. The germline V gene encodes CDR1 SGHTA and CDR2 FQGNSA. The CDR3 consists of 15 residues.

This CDR3 reads CASSYSNGVQQYF. CDR3 nucleotide sequence: TGTGCCAGCAGTTACTCGAATGGGGTTCAGCAGTACTTC. The rearrangement links TRBV6-5 to TRBJ2-4; the D is unclear. Germline V gene data show CDR1 as MNHEY and CDR2 as SVGAGI. The CDR3 covers 13 residues. V lost 0 bases and J lost 13, with 13 bases in between.

V and J are TRBV12-3 or TRBV12-4 and TRBJ2-1; D gene ambiguous. V was pared by 7 bases and J by 10 bases, with 11 bases between. The CDR3 spans 11 residues. CDR3 amino acids: CASTVSGEQFF. The CDR3, as DNA: TGTGCCAGCACCGTCTCTGGAGAGCAGTTCTTC.

V and J are TRBV10-3 and TRBJ1-4; D gene uncertain. Per the germline V gene, CDR1 is ENHRY and CDR2 is SYGVKD. CDR3 length equals 14 residues. V gave up 6 bases and J gave up 8 bases, with 16 bases separating them. CDR3 sequence (DNA): TGTGCCATCAGACCGGGTTCGGGAGAGGAAAAACTGTTTTTT. Encoded protein: CAIRPGSGEEKLFF.

This clonotype was seen a few times. The V call is TRBV15, the J call TRBJ1-2; D remains unclear. The V gene lost 3 bases and the J gene lost 2 bases, with 7 bases spanning the gap. The CDR3 has 13 residues. The germline V gene has CDR1 LNHNV and CDR2 YYDKDF (reference sequence). The CDR3 is CATSRVQNYGYTF. The CDR3 DNA reads TGTGCCACCAGCAGGGTACAGAACTATGGCTACACCTTC. Looking up the rest from reference TRBV15 and TRBJ1-2 gives the full variable domain: DAMVIQNPRYQVTQFGKPVTLSCSQTLNHNVMYWYQQKSSQAPKLLFHYYDKDFNNEADTPDNFQSRRPNTSFCFLDIRSPGLGDTAMYLCATSRVQNYGYTFGSGTRLTVV.

This sequence joins TRBV6-1 and TRBJ1-2; D gene ambiguous. V shed 6 bases and J shed 7 bases, with 12 bases lying between them. This CDR3 has 12 amino acids. The germline V gene encodes CDR1 MNHNS and CDR2 SASEGT. CDR3 bases: TGTGCCAGCAGGTGGGCCCTGGGTGGCTACACCTTC. It specifies CASRWALGGYTF.

This clonotype was observed a handful of times. This chain connects TRBV6-5 to TRBJ2-5; 7 nucleotides match TRBD2. V lost 7 bases and J lost 5; bases outside the gene matches: 7. CDR1 and CDR2 (germline): MNHEY, SVGAGI. This CDR3 spans 13 amino acids. The chain's CDR3 is CASTKRGSETQYF. The CDR3 nucleotides read TGTGCCAGCACCAAGCGGGGTAGCGAGACCCAGTACTTC.

This clonotype has only a few counts. The chain carries TRBV20-1 and TRBJ2-1; the match to TRBD2 covers 11 bases. V shed 6 bases and J 2 bases; nucleotides not matched to a gene: 12. The CDR3 contains 17 residues. CDR1 is DFQATT, CDR2 SNEGSKA, per germline (reference sequence). The DNA of the CDR3 is TGCAGTGCCAAAGATGCTAGCGGGAGGTTACCCTACAATGAGCAGTTCTTC. It is translated as CSAKDASGRLPYNEQFF.

This clonotype was observed once. This chain uses TRBV12-5 with TRBJ2-5; a weak D match, TRBD1 (5 bases). Looked up from germline, CDR1 is LGHNT and CDR2 is FRNRAP. Trimming pared 0 bases from V and 2 bases from J, leaving 22 bases between. This CDR3 has 19 residues. CDR3 in amino acids: CASGLVMDGREFGQETQYF. The CDR3 bases are TGTGCTAGTGGTTTGGTGATGGATGGCAGGGAATTCGGACAAGAGACCCAGTACTTC.

The chain links TRBV6-1 to TRBJ2-3, with 7 nucleotides matching TRBD2. Germline V gives CDR1 MNHNS, CDR2 SASEGT. The junction had 15 bases not matched to a gene; V was cut back by 7 bases and J by 14 bases. The CDR3 has 13 amino acids. CDR3 in amino acids: CASIGSGRRYAYF. The DNA of the CDR3 is TGTGCCAGCATAGGTAGCGGGCGTAGATACGCGTATTTT.

This chain links TRBV6-1 with TRBJ2-3, with D possibly TRBD2 on 7 matching bases. V was trimmed by 5 bases and J by 0 bases, leaving 18 bases between them. The CDR3 runs to 17 residues. Per the germline V gene, CDR1 is MNHNS and CDR2 is SASEGT. As DNA, the CDR3 is TGTGCCAGCAGTCCCCGGTTGGGAGGGGGAAGCACAGATACGCAGTATTTT. Translating gives CASSPRLGGGSTDTQYF.

The chain links TRBV6-2 or TRBV6-3 to TRBJ2-5; no definite D call. There are 15 residues in the CDR3. Germline-derived CDR1 and CDR2 are MNHEY and SVGEGT. V was cut by 5 bases and J by 11 bases, with 24 bases left in between. This chain's CDR3 is CASSTDWGSYNEQYF. The CDR3 region has the DNA TGTGCCAGCAGTACCGACTGGGGATCCTACAATGAGCAGTACTTC.

In DNA, the CDR3 is TGTGCCAGCAGTGGTGACAGGGGCTCCTACAATGAGCAGTTCTTC. As protein: CASSGDRGSYNEQFF. This chain links TRBV25-1 with TRBJ2-1, with TRBD1 identical over 8 bases. Losses at the gene ends were 4 bases for V and 0 bases for J; bases not matched to a gene: 2. The CDR3 extends over 15 amino acids. Germline assignment: CDR1 MGHDK and CDR2 SYGVNS.

This clonotype was seen more than once but under ten times. The V gene is TRBV5-1, the J gene TRBJ2-7; no reliable D call. Trimming removed 4 bases at V and 5 bases at J, with 13 bases between. Germline V gene data show CDR1 as SGHRS and CDR2 as YFSETQ. The CDR3 loop spans 13 amino acids. This CDR3 reads CASSLPVVHEQYF. The CDR3 DNA follows: TGCGCCAGCAGCCTCCCGGTAGTCCACGAGCAGTACTTC.

This clonotype was picked up a small number of times. The junction does not match germline at one end; this may be a read error. The chain combines TRBV29-1 with TRBJ1-1, with D tentatively TRBD1 (6 bases). The germline V gene encodes CDR1 SQVTM and CDR2 ANQGSEA. The CDR3 covers 13 residues. CDR3 residues: CSVHRDLKTEAFF. CDR3 DNA: TGCAGCGTACACAGGGATTTGAAGACTGAAGCTTTCTTT.

This clonotype appeared a few times. The V gene is TRBV20-1, the J gene TRBJ2-6, with no clear D. CDR1 is DFQATT, CDR2 SNEGSKA, per germline (reference sequence). Trimming removed 6 bases at V and 0 bases at J, with 12 bases between. The CDR3 is 15 amino acids. This CDR3 is CSAKRPRSGANVLTF. The CDR3 DNA is TGCAGTGCCAAGCGTCCTCGCTCTGGGGCCAACGTCCTGACTTTC.